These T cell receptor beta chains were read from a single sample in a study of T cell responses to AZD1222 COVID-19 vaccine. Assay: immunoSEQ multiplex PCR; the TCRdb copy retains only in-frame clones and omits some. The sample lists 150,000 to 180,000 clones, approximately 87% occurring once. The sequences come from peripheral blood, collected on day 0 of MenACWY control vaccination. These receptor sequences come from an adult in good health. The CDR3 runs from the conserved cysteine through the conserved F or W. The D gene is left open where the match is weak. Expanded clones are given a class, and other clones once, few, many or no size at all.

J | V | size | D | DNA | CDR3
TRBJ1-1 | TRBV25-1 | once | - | TGTGCCAGTACCCCCTCAAAAGCTTTAACGAACACTGAAGCTTTCTTT | CASTPSKALTNTEAFF
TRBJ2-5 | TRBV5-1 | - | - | TGCGCCAGCAGCGCGGGTCGCGGGCTCCGCCAAGAGACCCAGTACTTC | CASSAGRGLRQETQYF
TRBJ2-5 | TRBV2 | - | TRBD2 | TGTGCCAGCAGTGATAGCGGGAGGGCCGAGACCCAGTACTTC | CASSDSGRAETQYF
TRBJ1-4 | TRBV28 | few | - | TGTGCCAGCAGTATCACTGAACGACCTAGCAAGGATGAAAAACTGTTTTTT | CASSITERPSKDEKLFF
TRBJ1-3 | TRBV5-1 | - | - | TGCGCCAGCAGTGAGGGCAGGGACTCTGGAAACACCATATATTTT | CASSEGRDSGNTIYF
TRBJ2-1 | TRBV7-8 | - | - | TGTGCCAGCAGCTTAACAGGGACCAACCGTCTAGATGAGCAGTTCTTC | CASSLTGTNRLDEQFF
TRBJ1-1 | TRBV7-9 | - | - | TGTGCCAGCAGCCGAGACAGGTCTGAAGCTTTCTTT | CASSRDRSEAFF
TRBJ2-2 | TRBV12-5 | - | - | TGTGCTAGTGGTCGGGACTTTTTAATTTCCGGGGAGCTGTTTTTT | CASGRDFLISGELFF
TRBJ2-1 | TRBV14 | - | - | TGTGCCAGCATGCCATTTGGTGGGCCCTTTTACAATGAGCAGTTCTTC | CASMPFGGPFYNEQFF
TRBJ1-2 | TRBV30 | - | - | TGTGCCTGGTCACCCCAGAGTTATGGCTACACCTTC | CAWSPQSYGYTF
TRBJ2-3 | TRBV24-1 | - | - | TGTGCCACCAGTGGCTTGGGACAAAGCACAGATACGCAGTATTTT | CATSGLGQSTDTQYF
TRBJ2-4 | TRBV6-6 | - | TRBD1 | TGTGCCAGCAGCCTACAGGGGAATCTAGCCAAAAACATTCAGTACTTC | CASSLQGNLAKNIQYF
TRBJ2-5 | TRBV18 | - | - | TGTGCCAGCTCACCACAGGAGGGGTTCGGAGAGACCCAGTACTTC | CASSPQEGFGETQYF
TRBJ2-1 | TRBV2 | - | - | TGTGCCAGCAGTGAATATCCTGGGGGCGGGAGTTGGTCCTCCTACAATGAGCAGTTCTTC | CASSEYPGGGSWSSYNEQFF
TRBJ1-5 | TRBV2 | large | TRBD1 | TGTGCCAGCAGTCGCCAGGGGGGGGAGAGTCAGCCCCAGCATTTT | CASSRQGGESQPQHF